These 16 T cell receptor beta chains were all obtained from the same sample, sequenced in a study of blood T cell repertoires in COVID-19. Profiling relied on immunoSEQ multiplex PCR, and the TCRdb table lists in-frame clones only, not all of them. The profile shows roughly 100,000 clones, 60% to 80% of them singletons. Material for sequencing was peripheral blood. The receptors originated from a human donor with acute or convalescent COVID-19. The donor label of this sample is uncertain.

The chain has TRBV5-1 and TRBJ1-2, with a tentative D call TRBD1 (5 bases). This CDR3 comprises 14 residues. The germline gives CDR1 SGHRS, CDR2 YFSETQ. V lost 1 base to trimming and J lost 5 bases, with 12 bases between them. In DNA, the CDR3 is TGCGCCAGCAGCTTGTACGGGGACTTGTATGGCTACACCTTC. Protein: CASSLYGDLYGYTF.

The gene calls are TRBV9 and TRBJ1-1; 8 nucleotides align to TRBD1. CDR1 and CDR2 (germline): SGDLS, YYNGEE. J was trimmed by 6 bases and V by 3 bases; bases with no gene match: 10. This CDR3 has 15 amino acids. The CDR3 protein is CASSGSGGVGAEAFF. CDR3 nucleotide sequence: TGTGCCAGCAGCGGGTCAGGGGGCGTAGGCGCTGAAGCTTTCTTT.

This clone was recorded a few times. Written as DNA, the CDR3 is TGCGCCAGCAGTCATCAGGGGATCAACACTGAAGCTTTCTTT. This translates into CASSHQGINTEAFF. The V gene is TRBV10-2, the J gene TRBJ1-1; possible D gene TRBD1, 6 bases. The V end was cut by 5 bases, the J end by 2 bases, with 12 bases between. The CDR3 loop spans 14 amino acids. Looked up from germline, CDR1 is WSHSY and CDR2 is SAAADI.

The gene calls are TRBV28 and TRBJ1-6; 12 nucleotides agree with TRBD1. CDR3 size: 15 residues. Germline CDR1 and CDR2: MDHEN and SYDVKM. V lost 5 bases to trimming and J lost 10 bases; unmatched junction nucleotides: 6. CDR3 region: CASSASGQGASPLHF. In nucleotides, the CDR3 is TGTGCCAGCAGTGCCTCGGGACAGGGGGCGTCACCCCTCCACTTT.

The V and J genes are TRBV14 and TRBJ1-4; no reliable D call. V was cut by 0 bases and J by 8 bases, with 13 bases left in between. The CDR3 is 15 amino acids. CDR1 SGHDN and CDR2 FVKESK come from the germline V gene. In DNA form, the CDR3 reads TGTGCCAGCAGCCAAGAAGTAGCGGGGTACGAAAAACTGTTTTTT. The encoded protein is CASSQEVAGYEKLFF.

CDR3 protein: CASSPLRGETSTDTQYF. CDR3 DNA sequence: TGTGCCAGCTCACCACTCAGGGGGGAGACTAGCACAGATACGCAGTATTTT. The chain recombines TRBV18 with TRBJ2-3, with a weak D call TRBD1 (7 bases). V was cut by 1 base and J by 0 bases, with 14 bases left in between. This CDR3 comprises 17 residues. Germline loops: CDR1 KGHSH, CDR2 LQKENI.

The chain couples TRBV2 to TRBJ2-5; D is perhaps TRBD1 (6 bases). Trimming took off 4 bases at V and 3 bases at J, with 15 bases between the two ends. The germline CDR1 and CDR2 sequences are SNHLY and FYNNEI. The CDR3 contains 15 residues. The CDR3 nucleotides are TGTGCCAGCAGTGTAACCACAGGGCGCGAAGAGACCCAGTACTTC. This codes for CASSVTTGREETQYF.

The V call is TRBV6-5, the J call TRBJ2-1; the D gene is possibly TRBD2 (5 bases). The CDR3 is 12 amino acids. Between the trimmed V and J ends, which lost 5 bases and 3 bases, there was a span of 5 bases. Germline V lookup: CDR1 MNHEY, CDR2 SVGAGI. The CDR3 coding sequence is TGTGCCAGCAGTCGGGGCTACAATGAGCAGTTCTTC. It codes for CASSRGYNEQFF.

Regarding this clone: This sample also contains other DNA sequences that code for the same CDR3. The V call is TRBV5-1, the J call TRBJ1-2; D is ambiguous. Per the germline V gene, CDR1 is SGHRS and CDR2 is YFSETQ. This CDR3 comprises 14 residues. V lost 5 bases, J lost 2 bases, and 13 bases lay in between. The DNA of the CDR3 is TGCGCCAGCAGTTTATCCCCGGGGAACTATGGCTACACCTTC. This translates into CASSLSPGNYGYTF.

The rearrangement joins TRBV5-1 to TRBJ2-1; 8 bases line up with TRBD1. From germline, CDR1 is SGHRS and CDR2 YFSETQ. Germline trimming cut 4 bases from V and 3 bases from J; bases unmatched to any gene: 3. The CDR3 loop spans 14 amino acids. CDR3 sequence (DNA): TGCGCCAGCAGCCCGGGACAGGTCTACAATGAGCAGTTCTTC. Encoded protein: CASSPGQVYNEQFF.

The chain has TRBV20-1 and TRBJ2-1, with TRBD2 matching 9 bases. The length of the CDR3 is 11 residues. Per the germline V gene, CDR1 is DFQATT and CDR2 is SNEGSKA (reference sequence). Losses at the gene ends were 8 bases for V and 15 bases for J; bases not matched to a gene: 11. The CDR3 region is CSSRRGGVWFF. The DNA of the CDR3 is TGCAGTAGTCGGCGGGGGGGCGTGTGGTTCTTC.

V gene TRBV30 combines with J gene TRBJ1-2; 10 bases map to TRBD1. The CDR3 runs 16 residues. Germline assignment: CDR1 GTSNPN and CDR2 SVGIG (reference sequence). With V trimmed by 1 base and J by 6 bases, 11 bases remained unmatched. Written as DNA, the CDR3 is TGTGCCTGGAGTGCCGGGGGGACAGGGGCTCCCCATGGCTACACCTTC. Its protein is CAWSAGGTGAPHGYTF. The entire variable domain, with the rest obtained from reference TRBV30 and TRBJ1-2, is as follows: SQTIHQWPATLVQPVGSPLSLECTVEGTSNPNLYWYRQAAGRGLQLLFYSVGIGQISSEVPQNLSASRPQDRQFILSSKKLLLSDSGFYLCAWSAGGTGAPHGYTFGSGTRLTVV.

Only a few counts were recorded for this clone. This chain uses TRBV27 with TRBJ1-2; TRBD1 is a possible D gene (6 bases). CDR3 length: 14 residues. V lost 6 bases and J lost 6, with 17 bases in between. The V gene's germline CDR1 is MNHEY and CDR2 SMNVEV (reference sequence). CDR3 protein: CASSSLSGANGYTF. The DNA of the CDR3 is TGTGCCAGCAGCTCCCTTTCAGGGGCGAATGGCTACACCTTC.

A single count supports this clone. The chain couples TRBV4-1 to TRBJ1-1; tentatively, D is TRBD1 (5 bases). Germline-derived CDR1 and CDR2 are MGHRA and YSYEKL. The CDR3 contains 15 residues. The V end lost 5 bases, the J end lost 5 bases, and 18 bases lay between the germline ends. The CDR3 nucleotides are TGCGCCAGCAGCTTAGCGGGGCCAGGGATAACTGAAGCTTTCTTT. It translates to CASSLAGPGITEAFF.

This clone was found once. The rearrangement uses TRBV5-1 and TRBJ2-1; D unclear. Germline lookup yields CDR1 SGHRS and CDR2 YFSETQ. Trimming cost V 0 bases and J 2 bases, with 9 bases left between them. The CDR3 spans 15 residues. CDR3 in amino acids: CASSLEQSPYNEQFF. CDR3 DNA: TGCGCCAGCAGCTTGGAACAGTCGCCCTACAATGAGCAGTTCTTC.

J is TRBJ1-5 and V is TRBV7-8; 11 bases fit TRBD1. The germline V gene encodes CDR1 SGHVS and CDR2 FQNEAQ. The V segment lost 7 bases and the J segment 4 bases; nucleotides outside the gene matches: 9. The CDR3 consists of 16 residues. The CDR3 loop is CASKKGTGGTNQPQHF. CDR3 coding DNA: TGTGCCAGCAAAAAGGGGACAGGGGGTACGAATCAGCCCCAGCATTTT.